The rows below give T cell receptor beta chains drawn from one sample of a study of cytomegalovirus exposure and HLA in healthy donors. Sequencing was performed with immunoSEQ multiplex PCR; in TCRdb, only in-frame clones are kept and a portion is missing. The sample consists of about 76,000 clones, 65% to 75% of them appearing once. Material: PBMCs. These TCRs come from a woman aged 40 to 50 in good health and CMV-seropositive. Both conserved end residues are part of each CDR3. D genes are given only for firm matches. Only part of the rows carry a size: once, few, many, or a class if the clone is expanded.

D gene,clone size,J gene,V gene,CDR3 protein,CDR3 DNA
.,.,TRBJ1-1,TRBV4-3,CASSQQASGVGTEAFF,TGCGCCAGCAGCCAACAAGCTTCAGGGGTTGGGACTGAAGCTTTCTTT
.,.,TRBJ1-1,TRBV7-2,CASSLVGPVGGTEAFF,TGTGCCAGCAGCTTAGTGGGTCCAGTGGGAGGGACTGAAGCTTTCTTT
.,.,TRBJ2-4,TRBV6-5,CASSYGVGSKNIQYF,TGTGCCAGCAGTTACGGGGTCGGGAGCAAAAACATTCAGTACTTC
TRBD1,.,TRBJ2-7,TRBV5-1,CASSPRQGRGEQYF,TGCGCCAGCAGCCCTAGACAGGGTAGGGGAGAGCAGTACTTC
.,few,TRBJ1-5,TRBV15,CATSRDRAKGNQPQHF,TGTGCCACCAGCAGAGATAGGGCGAAGGGGAATCAGCCCCAGCATTTT
.,.,TRBJ1-1,TRBV12-5,CASGLVLPGTEAFF,TGTGCTAGTGGTTTGGTCCTACCGGGCACTGAAGCTTTCTTT
TRBD2,.,TRBJ2-1,TRBV27,CASSLGTSGRPYNEQFF,TGTGCCAGCAGTTTGGGGACTAGCGGGAGGCCCTACAATGAGCAGTTCTTC
TRBD1,.,TRBJ1-2,TRBV6-6,CASSSQGGWNYGYTF,TGTGCCAGCAGCTCCCAGGGGGGTTGGAACTATGGCTACACCTTC
TRBD2,few,TRBJ2-7,TRBV5-1,CASSLGRTSGHEQYF,TGCGCCAGCAGCTTGGGAAGGACTAGCGGGCACGAGCAGTACTTC
.,.,TRBJ1-5,TRBV4-1,CASSQEYSSRENQPQHF,TGCGCCAGCAGCCAAGAGTACAGTTCTCGGGAGAATCAGCCCCAGCATTTT
.,.,TRBJ1-4,TRBV19,CASRVGRGEKLFF,TGTGCCAGTAGAGTGGGCCGGGGGGAAAAACTGTTTTTT
TRBD2,.,TRBJ2-1,TRBV7-7,CASSAGTSVNYNEQFF,TGTGCTAGCAGCGCAGGGACTAGCGTGAACTACAATGAGCAGTTCTTC
.,few,TRBJ1-5,TRBV4-2,CASSQGTGSNQPQHF,TGTGCCAGCAGCCAAGGCACGGGTAGCAATCAGCCCCAGCATTTT
TRBD2,.,TRBJ2-5,TRBV19,CASSGLAGGQETQYF,TGTGCCAGTAGTGGACTAGCGGGGGGGCAAGAGACCCAGTACTTC
.,few,TRBJ1-6,TRBV5-4,CASSLTVLGLDNSPLHF,TGTGCCAGCAGCTTAACGGTACTTGGTCTTGATAATTCACCCCTCCACTTT
.,.,TRBJ2-3,TRBV7-2,CASSNRVSTDTQYF,TGTGCCAGCAGCAATCGGGTTAGCACAGATACGCAGTATTTT
TRBD2,.,TRBJ2-7,TRBV13,CASSPDSGGSEQYF,TGTGCCAGCAGCCCAGACTCGGGGGGGTCCGAGCAGTACTTC
.,.,TRBJ2-1,TRBV19,CASSIAQGQHEQFF,TGTGCCAGTAGTATAGCACAGGGCCAGCATGAGCAGTTCTTC
.,few,TRBJ2-1,TRBV5-6,CASSLVDEQFF,TGTGCCAGCAGCTTGGTCGATGAGCAGTTCTTC
.,.,TRBJ2-5,TRBV28,CASSFLDYNQETQYF,TGTGCCAGCAGTTTTTTGGACTATAACCAAGAGACCCAGTACTTC
TRBD2,.,TRBJ2-7,TRBV5-1,CASSLGLAGAHEQYF,TGCGCCAGCAGCTTGGGGCTAGCGGGAGCGCACGAGCAGTACTTC
TRBD1,few,TRBJ1-2,TRBV13,CASSTRGTGDYGYTF,TGTGCCAGCAGCACGCGCGGGACAGGGGACTATGGCTACACCTTC
TRBD2,once,TRBJ2-1,TRBV18,CASSPFVSGANEQFF,TGTGCCAGCTCACCATTCGTAAGCGGGGCAAATGAGCAGTTCTTC
TRBD1,once,TRBJ1-2,TRBV9,CASSAEDRGLNYGYTF,TGTGCCAGCAGCGCGGAGGACAGGGGGTTGAACTATGGCTACACCTTC
.,once,TRBJ2-5,TRBV7-9,CASSFSGGETQYF,TGTGCCAGCAGCTTTTCCGGTGGAGAGACCCAGTACTTC
.,.,TRBJ1-2,TRBV5-4,CATKPPSDGYTF,TGTGCCACCAAGCCCCCGTCGGATGGCTACACCTTC
.,.,TRBJ1-1,TRBV18,CASSPLELTVTEAFF,TGTGCCAGCTCACCATTGGAGTTGACGGTCACTGAAGCTTTCTTT
.,.,TRBJ1-5,TRBV6-1,CASSEQYSNQPQHF,TGTGCCAGCAGTGAACAGTATAGCAATCAGCCCCAGCATTTT
.,.,TRBJ2-1,TRBV5-1,CASIQAPGVGPYNEQFF,TGCGCCAGTATACAGGCCCCTGGGGTAGGACCCTACAATGAGCAGTTCTTC
TRBD2,.,TRBJ2-1,TRBV11-3,CASSEAGGTYNEQFF,TGTGCCAGCAGCGAGGCGGGAGGCACCTACAATGAGCAGTTCTTC
.,.,TRBJ1-2,TRBV6-5,CASSYSIGGLDSYTF,TGTGCCAGCAGTTACTCCATCGGGGGACTGGATAGCTACACCTTC
TRBD1,few,TRBJ2-1,TRBV29-1,CSVRTGGGNEQFF,TGCAGCGTTCGGACAGGGGGTGGGAATGAGCAGTTCTTC
TRBD1,.,TRBJ1-5,TRBV7-9,CASSFGTGRYQPQHF,TGTGCCAGCAGCTTTGGGACAGGGCGTTATCAGCCCCAGCATTTT
TRBD2,.,TRBJ2-5,TRBV29-1,CSVGTSGLVSEYF,TGCAGCGTCGGGACTAGCGGTCTCGTTTCGGAGTACTTC
.,once,TRBJ1-6,TRBV30,CAWSAGGGFNSPLHF,TGTGCCTGGAGTGCCGGTGGGGGGTTTAATTCACCCCTCCACTTT
.,few,TRBJ2-5,TRBV5-1,CASSLVPGIGETQYF,TGCGCCAGCAGCTTGGTTCCGGGTATCGGAGAGACCCAGTACTTC
.,.,TRBJ2-6,TRBV25-1,CASRSGAGGSGANVLTF,TGTGCCAGCAGGTCGGGGGCAGGGGGGTCTGGGGCCAACGTCCTGACTTTC
TRBD2,once,TRBJ2-7,TRBV6-1,CASSEAASGGTYEQYF,TGTGCCAGCAGTGAAGCGGCTAGCGGGGGGACCTACGAGCAGTACTTC
.,.,TRBJ1-1,TRBV5-1,CASSEQGYTEAFF,TGCGCCAGCAGCGAACAGGGTTACACTGAAGCTTTCTTT
TRBD1,few,TRBJ2-1,TRBV5-1,CASSLEGQVLGNEQFF,TGCGCCAGCAGCTTGGAGGGACAGGTCCTCGGCAATGAGCAGTTCTTC
TRBD1,.,TRBJ1-5,TRBV5-8,CASSPGQVFNQPQHF,TGTGCCAGCAGCCCGGGACAGGTGTTCAATCAGCCCCAGCATTTT
TRBD2,.,TRBJ2-1,TRBV5-1,CASSLAGTRVVHEQFF,TGCGCCAGCAGCTTGGCGGGGACTAGGGTGGTACATGAGCAGTTCTTC
.,.,TRBJ1-5,TRBV28,CASSFQAAGGWGQPQHF,TGTGCCAGCAGTTTCCAGGCTGCCGGGGGGTGGGGGCAGCCCCAGCATTTT
TRBD2,.,TRBJ2-7,TRBV5-7,CASSLSGGSSYEQYF,TGTGCCAGCAGCTTATCCGGGGGGTCCTCCTACGAGCAGTACTTC
.,.,TRBJ2-7,TRBV13,CASSLYGSAFGEQYF,TGTGCCAGCAGCTTATACGGGAGTGCTTTTGGCGAGCAGTACTTC
TRBD2,few,TRBJ2-3,TRBV7-9,CASSPQTSGRGDTQYF,TGTGCCAGCAGCCCACAGACTAGCGGGAGAGGAGATACGCAGTATTTT
.,few,TRBJ1-6,TRBV10-3,CAISGRGDSGGSPLHF,TGTGCCATCAGTGGAAGAGGGGACTCTGGAGGTTCACCCCTCCACTTT
TRBD1,.,TRBJ2-7,TRBV6-1,CASSEAPGTGAYEQYF,TGTGCCAGCAGTGAAGCGCCTGGGACAGGGGCCTACGAGCAGTACTTC
TRBD2,few,TRBJ2-7,TRBV2,CASSEVGTRGQYEQYF,TGTGCCAGCAGTGAAGTAGGGACTAGAGGTCAATACGAGCAGTACTTC
.,once,TRBJ1-1,TRBV28,CASPPTWDSNTEAFF,TGTGCCAGCCCACCTACGTGGGACTCGAATACTGAAGCTTTCTTT
.,.,TRBJ1-3,TRBV27,CASGAWGAGNTIYF,TGTGCCAGCGGGGCTTGGGGCGCGGGAAACACCATATATTTT
TRBD1,.,TRBJ2-7,TRBV5-1,CASSLETGGYSYEQYF,TGCGCCAGCAGCTTGGAGACAGGGGGCTACTCCTACGAGCAGTACTTC
TRBD1,.,TRBJ2-6,TRBV7-9,CASSPPGQGSGANVLTF,TGTGCCAGCAGTCCACCGGGACAGGGTTCTGGGGCCAACGTCCTGACTTTC
TRBD1,few,TRBJ1-1,TRBV5-6,CVRSLFGTGGDTEAFF,TGTGTCAGGAGCTTGTTCGGGACAGGGGGTGACACTGAAGCTTTTTTT